The 32 T cell receptor beta chains presented below share a single source sample, sequenced in a study of neoadjuvant anti-PD-1 for oral cavity cancer. Indicated time point: after neoadjuvant nivolumab, at surgical resection. Profiled with immunoSEQ multiplex PCR; TCRdb holds only in-frame clones, not every one. The repertoire has about 23,000 clones, under 45% of them found once; the top ten carry around 43%. Sequenced here: tumor tissue, sampled after nivolumab (anti-PD-1) treatment. The receptors were sampled from a person between 35 and 79 years old with oral cavity squamous cell carcinoma.

This clone was observed once. This chain connects TRBV5-5 to TRBJ1-2; 8 nucleotides line up with TRBD1. The CDR3 contains 12 residues. The germline V gene encodes CDR1 SGHKS and CDR2 YYEKEE (reference sequence). V shed 4 bases and J 4 bases; nucleotides not matched to a gene: 0. DNA for the CDR3: TGTGCCAGCAGCACAGGGGGCTATGGCTACACCTTC. Encoded protein: CASSTGGYGYTF.

This clone was counted only a few times. The chain uses TRBV4-2 and TRBJ1-6; D unclear. Trimming took off 0 bases at V and 10 bases at J, with 4 bases between the two ends. Germline-derived CDR1 and CDR2 are LGHNA and YNFKEQ. The CDR3 has 12 residues. DNA of the CDR3: TGTGCCAGCAGCCAAGAACAGTCACCCCTCCACTTT. Its translation: CASSQEQSPLHF.

This sequence joins TRBV5-4 and TRBJ2-5; 8 bases are shared with TRBD2. Germline trimming cut 0 bases from V and 5 bases from J; bases unmatched to any gene: 6. In germline, CDR1 is SGHNT, CDR2 YYREEE (reference sequence). The CDR3 loop spans 15 amino acids. The DNA for the CDR3 is TGTGCCAGCAGCTTGGCCGGGGGGGAGGAGGAGACCCAGTACTTC. Protein product: CASSLAGGEEETQYF.

The chain employs TRBV7-9 and TRBJ1-4; D unclear. The CDR3 covers 12 residues. The V and J ends lost 1 base and 8 bases respectively, with 5 bases between them. From germline, CDR1 is SEHNR and CDR2 FQNEAQ (reference sequence). CDR3 in DNA: TGTGCCAGCAGCTTAGGACGGGAAAAACTGTTTTTT. Its translation: CASSLGREKLFF.

This chain links TRBV4-2 with TRBJ2-3; tentative D call: TRBD2 (5 bases). The CDR3 runs 15 residues. Germline V gives CDR1 LGHNA, CDR2 YNFKEQ. V gave up 1 base and J gave up 0 bases, with 8 bases separating them. The CDR3 coding sequence is TGTGCCAGCAGCCAAGTGGAGGATAGCACAGATACGCAGTATTTT. Protein: CASSQVEDSTDTQYF.

The rearrangement links TRBV19 to TRBJ1-2; D is undetermined. V shed 1 base and J shed 4 bases, with 10 bases lying between them. This CDR3 contains 14 residues. The germline V gene encodes CDR1 LNHDA and CDR2 SQIVND (reference sequence). CDR3 DNA sequence: TGTGCCAGTAGTATAGTGCTGAACAGCTATGGCTACACCTTC. It yields the protein CASSIVLNSYGYTF.

The chain combines TRBV5-1 with TRBJ2-1; perhaps TRBD2 as D (6 bases). Germline loops: CDR1 SGHRS, CDR2 YFSETQ. Trimming stripped 4 bases from V and 6 bases from J, with 17 bases between. This CDR3 is 15 amino acids long. The DNA of the CDR3 is TGCGCCAGCAGCCCAGGGACCTTGGGGGGCAATGAGCAGTTCTTC. This translates into CASSPGTLGGNEQFF.

The CDR3 DNA follows: TGTGCCAGTAGTATAGCCCGGGGTTCCAATCAGCCCCAGCATTTT. Protein product: CASSIARGSNQPQHF. The rearrangement uses TRBV19 and TRBJ1-5; D is uncertain. Trimming left V 1 base short and J 3 bases short, with 10 bases between. Germline V gene sequence: CDR1 LNHDA, CDR2 SQIVND (reference sequence). The CDR3 is 15 amino acids.

This clone is labeled as medium-sized. This sequence joins TRBV5-6 and TRBJ1-2; D is perhaps TRBD1 (5 bases). Per the germline V gene, CDR1 is SGHDT and CDR2 is YYEEEE. With 1 base removed from V and 4 bases from J, the gap between germline ends came to 11 bases. This CDR3 contains 14 residues. The CDR3 bases are TGTGCCAGCAGCTTGAGGCAGGGAGTCTATGGCTACACCTTC. Translating gives CASSLRQGVYGYTF.

This clone was seen a few times. J is TRBJ1-2 and V is TRBV15; TRBD1 matches 9 bases. The CDR3 runs to 15 residues. V trimming: 0 bases; J trimming: 5 bases; junction bases outside the gene matches: 4. The germline V gene encodes CDR1 LNHNV and CDR2 YYDKDF (reference sequence). CDR3 coding DNA: TGTGCCACCAGCAGAGATCGAGGACAGGGGTATGGCTACACCTTC. Translation: CATSRDRGQGYGYTF.

The chain uses TRBV5-6 and TRBJ1-1; D perhaps matches TRBD1 (6 bases). The germline V gene encodes CDR1 SGHDT and CDR2 YYEEEE. V was cut by 4 bases and J by 2 bases, with 9 bases left in between. CDR3 length: 13 residues. The CDR3 region has the DNA TGTGCCAGCAGCGGGGGGACAAACACTGAAGCTTTCTTT. This encodes CASSGGTNTEAFF.

The chain couples TRBV15 to TRBJ2-1, with unresolved D. This CDR3 spans 13 amino acids. Trimming took off 8 bases at V and 3 bases at J, with 11 bases between the two ends. Germline V gene data show CDR1 as LNHNV and CDR2 as YYDKDF (reference sequence). Here the CDR3 reads CATGDSYYNEQFF. CDR3 bases: TGTGCCACCGGGGATTCCTACTACAATGAGCAGTTCTTC.

This clone was detected many times. This chain links TRBV7-2 with TRBJ1-6, with D perhaps TRBD1 (5 bases). V was pared by 1 base and J by 3 bases, with 7 bases between. The CDR3 is made up of 15 amino acids. Germline CDR1 reads SGHTA; CDR2 reads FQGNSA. CDR3 amino acids: CASSLGRDYNSPLHF. CDR3 DNA sequence: TGTGCCAGCAGCTTAGGCAGGGACTATAATTCACCCCTCCACTTT. The whole variable domain, filled in from reference TRBV7-2 and TRBJ1-6, reads GAGVSQSPSNKVTEKGKDVELRCDPISGHTALYWYRQSLGQGLEFLIYFQGNSAPDKSGLPSDRFSAERTGGSVSTLTIQRTQQEDSAVYLCASSLGRDYNSPLHFGNGTRLTVT.

Regarding this clone: This same CDR3 is encoded by further DNA sequences in the sample. This chain uses TRBV4-3 with TRBJ2-7; TRBD1 is a possible D gene (5 bases). This CDR3 has 12 residues. The germline V and J ends were trimmed by 1 base and 6 bases, with 7 bases remaining between them. CDR1 and CDR2 from the germline V gene are LGHNA and YSLEER. CDR3 sequence (DNA): TGCGCCAGCAGCCAAGGAAGGGGCGAGCAGTACTTC. Translation gives CASSQGRGEQYF.

This chain's CDR3 is CATTGNLGSEAFF. DNA of the CDR3: TGTGCCACCACGGGCAACCTGGGGTCTGAAGCTTTCTTT. The V and J genes are TRBV19 and TRBJ1-1, with D unclear. The ends were cut back, 10 bases at V and 6 bases at J, with 18 bases in the middle. The CDR3 covers 13 residues. Looked up from germline, CDR1 is LNHDA and CDR2 is SQIVND (reference sequence).

The chain combines TRBV6-1 with TRBJ2-7; 8 bases are a match to TRBD1. Germline V gene data show CDR1 as MNHNS and CDR2 as SASEGT. This CDR3 region has 15 residues. The V segment lost 1 base and the J segment 8 bases; nucleotides outside the gene matches: 10. As DNA, the CDR3 is TGTGCCAGCAGTGAAGGGACAGGGTGGAGGGGCCAGCAGTACTTC. Translated, it gives CASSEGTGWRGQQYF.

In this sample, this clone turned up many times. This sequence joins TRBV2 and TRBJ2-3; 10 bases align to TRBD1. Germline V gene lookup returns CDR1 SNHLY and CDR2 FYNNEI. J lost 3 bases, V lost 6 bases, and 6 bases had no gene match. This CDR3 is built from 15 residues. CDR3 sequence reads: CASRKTGGRTDTQYF. The CDR3 DNA follows: TGTGCCAGCAGAAAGACAGGGGGCAGGACAGATACGCAGTATTTT.

The J gene is TRBJ2-5, the V gene TRBV15; 11 bases map to TRBD2. J was trimmed by 2 bases and V by 0 bases; bases with no gene match: 2. The CDR3 is 16 residues long. CDR1 and CDR2 (germline): LNHNV, YYDKDF (reference sequence). In DNA form, the CDR3 reads TGTGCCACCAGCAGAGATATAGCGGGGGGGCAAGAGACCCAGTACTTC. Translation gives CATSRDIAGGQETQYF.

The chain has TRBV11-2 and TRBJ2-1; TRBD2 matches 8 bases. Germline V gives CDR1 SGHAT, CDR2 FQNNGV. CDR3 length: 14 residues. The V gene end was trimmed by 10 bases and the J gene end by 5 bases; junction bases not matched to a gene: 10. CDR3 bases: TGTGCCACACGACCGGGGGGGCGCCACAATGAGCAGTTCTTC. This sequence encodes CATRPGGRHNEQFF.

This clone was recorded at least ten times. This sequence joins TRBV2 and TRBJ2-7; D is possibly TRBD1 (5 bases). Germline-derived CDR1 and CDR2 are SNHLY and FYNNEI. Between the trimmed V and J ends, which lost 4 bases and 6 bases, there was a span of 16 bases. CDR3 size: 14 residues. Here the CDR3 reads CASSAAQGWSEQYF. The DNA for the CDR3 is TGTGCCAGCAGTGCGGCGCAGGGATGGAGCGAGCAGTACTTC.

By share of the sample, this clone is medium-sized. The gene calls are TRBV7-9 and TRBJ1-3; 10 nucleotides agree with TRBD1. The CDR3 extends over 16 amino acids. Germline assignment: CDR1 SEHNR and CDR2 FQNEAQ (reference sequence). V dropped 5 bases and J dropped 2; count of bases not matched to a gene: 6. DNA for the CDR3: TGTGCCAGCAGCCACGTCGGACAGGGGGCTGGAAACACCATATATTTT. Encoded protein: CASSHVGQGAGNTIYF.

V gene TRBV6-5 combines with J gene TRBJ1-2; TRBD1 aligns across 9 bases. Germline V CDR1 and CDR2: MNHEY, SVGAGI. The V gene end was trimmed by 2 bases and the J gene end by 4 bases; junction bases not matched to a gene: 5. The CDR3 covers 15 residues. CDR3 DNA: TGTGCCAGCAGTTACGATCCGGGACAGGGCTATGGCTACACCTTC. Translating it yields CASSYDPGQGYGYTF.

The genes are TRBV19 and TRBJ2-3, with D possibly matching TRBD1 (6 bases). Between the trimmed V and J ends, which lost 5 bases and 2 bases, there was a span of 11 bases. This CDR3 has 14 residues. CDR1 and CDR2 from the germline V gene are LNHDA and SQIVND (reference sequence). CDR3 in DNA: TGTGCCAGTAGTTCGGGACACTCCACAGATACGCAGTATTTT. It specifies CASSSGHSTDTQYF.

This clone has only a few counts. The CDR3 coding sequence is TGTGCCAGCAGTTACGCGACAGGGGGCCGGGGAAACACCATATATTTT. It encodes CASSYATGGRGNTIYF. The chain has TRBV6-6 and TRBJ1-3; 10 positions match TRBD1. This CDR3 is 16 amino acids long. Unmatched junction bases numbered 5, after V lost 2 bases and J lost 4 bases. The germline V gene encodes CDR1 MNHNY and CDR2 SVGAGI (reference sequence).

This clone is classed as medium-sized (0.01 to 0.1%). This chain connects TRBV14 to TRBJ1-4; D is undetermined. CDR3 size: 14 residues. CDR1 and CDR2 (germline): SGHDN, FVKESK. The germline V and J ends were trimmed by 2 bases and 7 bases, with 11 bases remaining between them. CDR3 sequence: CASSQTGRVEKLFF. The CDR3 DNA reads as TGTGCCAGCAGCCAAACGGGGAGGGTTGAAAAACTGTTTTTT.

J is TRBJ1-6 and V is TRBV27; tentatively, D is TRBD1 (6 bases). CDR1 is MNHEY and CDR2 is SMNVEV in the germline V gene (reference sequence). CDR3 length: 16 amino acids. The V and J ends lost 3 bases and 8 bases respectively, with 17 bases between them. This CDR3 reads CASSLMPGAAYSPLHF. The DNA of the CDR3 is TGTGCCAGCAGTTTGATGCCGGGGGCGGCGTATTCACCCCTCCACTTT.

The chain links TRBV7-2 to TRBJ2-3, with D perhaps given as TRBD1 or TRBD2 (5 bases each). The V end was cut by 5 bases, the J end by 1 base, with 13 bases between. CDR1 and CDR2 (germline): SGHTA, FQGNSA. The CDR3 loop spans 15 amino acids. CDR3 bases: TGTGCCAGCAGCAAACGGGGACCCGGCACAGATACGCAGTATTTT. It specifies CASSKRGPGTDTQYF.

This chain connects TRBV7-6 to TRBJ2-7; tentatively, D is TRBD1 or TRBD2 (6 bases each). Trimming shortened V by 7 bases and J by 2 bases, and 15 bases separated the two germline ends. The CDR3 sequence is 14 residues long. Germline CDR1 is SGHVS and CDR2 is FNYEAQ. CDR3 protein: CASISGGGTYEQYF. The CDR3 DNA reads TGTGCCAGCATTAGTGGAGGGGGTACCTACGAGCAGTACTTC.

In its sample, this clone is medium-sized. The chain employs TRBV29-1 and TRBJ1-1, with 8 bases fitting TRBD1. Germline V gene data show CDR1 as SQVTM and CDR2 as ANQGSEA. V lost 7 bases to trimming and J lost 5 bases; unmatched junction nucleotides: 3. CDR3 length equals 11 residues. CDR3 loop: CSAHRGTEAFF. CDR3 nucleotide sequence: TGCAGCGCCCACAGGGGGACTGAAGCTTTCTTT. Full variable domain (missing parts from reference TRBV29-1 and TRBJ1-1): SAVISQKPSRDICQRGTSLTIQCQVDSQVTMMFWYRQQPGQSLTLIATANQGSEATYESGFVIDKFPISRPNLTFSTLTVSNMSPEDSSIYLCSAHRGTEAFFGQGTRLTVV.

The genes are TRBV7-8 and TRBJ2-6; D is unclear. The V end was cut by 7 bases, the J end by 4 bases, with 5 bases between. Germline V gene sequence: CDR1 SGHVS, CDR2 FQNEAQ. There are 12 residues in the CDR3. The CDR3 region has the DNA TGTGCCAGCACTCCCGGGGCCAACGTCCTGACTTTC. It specifies CASTPGANVLTF.

The chain is built from TRBV6-1 and TRBJ1-2; 9 bases agree with TRBD1. V shed 4 bases, J shed 4 bases, and the junction held 7 bases outside the gene matches. Germline CDR1 reads MNHNS; CDR2 reads SASEGT. This CDR3 spans 15 amino acids. CDR3 sequence reads: CASSAGTGNSYGYTF. CDR3 bases: TGTGCCAGCAGTGCCGGGACAGGGAATAGCTATGGCTACACCTTC.

This clone was picked up a small number of times. The chain carries TRBV30 and TRBJ2-5, with D perhaps given as TRBD1 or TRBD2 (5 bases each). The germline gives CDR1 GTSNPN, CDR2 SVGIG (reference sequence). The V and J ends lost 4 bases and 7 bases respectively, with 22 bases between them. The CDR3 covers 15 residues. CDR3 DNA sequence: TGTGCCTGGAACTCTTATCCCCGGGACGGAGGGACCCAGTACTTC. It is translated as CAWNSYPRDGGTQYF.